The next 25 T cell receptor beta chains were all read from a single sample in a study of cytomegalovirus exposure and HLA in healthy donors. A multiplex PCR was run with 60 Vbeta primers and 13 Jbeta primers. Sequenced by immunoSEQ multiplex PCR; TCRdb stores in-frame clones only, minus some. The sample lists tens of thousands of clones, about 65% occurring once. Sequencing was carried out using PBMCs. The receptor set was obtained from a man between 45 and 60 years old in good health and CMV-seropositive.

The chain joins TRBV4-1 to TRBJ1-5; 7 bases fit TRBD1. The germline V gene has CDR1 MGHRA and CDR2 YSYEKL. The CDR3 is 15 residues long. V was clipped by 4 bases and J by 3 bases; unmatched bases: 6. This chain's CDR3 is CASSPYTGANQPQHF. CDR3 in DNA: TGCGCCAGCAGCCCGTATACAGGGGCCAATCAGCCCCAGCATTTT.

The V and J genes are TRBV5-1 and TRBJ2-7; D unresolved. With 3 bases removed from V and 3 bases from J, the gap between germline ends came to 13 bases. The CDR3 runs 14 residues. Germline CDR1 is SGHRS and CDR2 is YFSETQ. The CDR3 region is CASSYTASSYEQYF. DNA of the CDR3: TGCGCCAGCAGCTATACCGCCTCCAGCTACGAGCAGTACTTC.

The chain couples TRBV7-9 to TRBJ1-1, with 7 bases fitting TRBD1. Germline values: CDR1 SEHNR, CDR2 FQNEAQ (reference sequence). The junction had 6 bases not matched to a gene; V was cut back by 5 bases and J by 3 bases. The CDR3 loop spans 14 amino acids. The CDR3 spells CASSKGAGDTEAFF. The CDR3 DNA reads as TGTGCCAGCAGCAAGGGGGCCGGGGACACTGAAGCTTTCTTT.

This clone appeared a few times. The CDR3 loop reads CASSVTSGGAYEQYF. The CDR3 region has the DNA TGCGCCAGCAGTGTGACTAGCGGGGGGGCCTACGAGCAGTACTTC. V usage is TRBV10-2 and J usage is TRBJ2-7; 14 bases map to TRBD2. Germline V gene lookup returns CDR1 WSHSY and CDR2 SAAADI. The ends lost 4 bases at V and 2 bases at J; junction bases unmatched: 1. There are 15 residues in the CDR3.

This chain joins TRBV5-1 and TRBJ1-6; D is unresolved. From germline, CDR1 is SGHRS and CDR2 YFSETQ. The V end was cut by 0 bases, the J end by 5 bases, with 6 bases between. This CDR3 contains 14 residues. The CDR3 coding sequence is TGCGCCAGCAGCTTGGCCGGGGATAATTCACCCCTCCACTTT. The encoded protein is CASSLAGDNSPLHF.

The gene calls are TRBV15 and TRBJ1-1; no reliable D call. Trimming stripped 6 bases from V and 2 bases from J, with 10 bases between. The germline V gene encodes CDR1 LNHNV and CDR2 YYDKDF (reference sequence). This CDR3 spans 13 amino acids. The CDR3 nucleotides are TGTGCCACCAGTCGAACAGCTAACACTGAAGCTTTCTTT. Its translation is CATSRTANTEAFF.

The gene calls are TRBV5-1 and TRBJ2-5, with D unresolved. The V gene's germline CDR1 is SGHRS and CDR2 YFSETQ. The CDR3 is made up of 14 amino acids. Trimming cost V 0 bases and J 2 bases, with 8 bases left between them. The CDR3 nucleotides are TGCGCCAGCAGCTTGGGACGACAACAAGAGACCCAGTACTTC. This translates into CASSLGRQQETQYF.

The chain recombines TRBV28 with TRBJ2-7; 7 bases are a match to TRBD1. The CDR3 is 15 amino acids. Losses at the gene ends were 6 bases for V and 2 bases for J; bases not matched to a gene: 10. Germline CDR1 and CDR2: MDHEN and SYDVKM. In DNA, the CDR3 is TGTGCCAGCAGCAGCTCAGGGGGTCGGACCTACGAGCAGTACTTC. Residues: CASSSSGGRTYEQYF.

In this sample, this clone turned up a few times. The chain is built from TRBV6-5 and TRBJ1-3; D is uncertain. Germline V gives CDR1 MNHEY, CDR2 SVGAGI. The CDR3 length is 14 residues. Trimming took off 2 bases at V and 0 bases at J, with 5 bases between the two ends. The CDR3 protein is CASSYGSSGNTIYF. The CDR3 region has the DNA TGTGCCAGCAGTTACGGGAGCTCTGGAAACACCATATATTTT.

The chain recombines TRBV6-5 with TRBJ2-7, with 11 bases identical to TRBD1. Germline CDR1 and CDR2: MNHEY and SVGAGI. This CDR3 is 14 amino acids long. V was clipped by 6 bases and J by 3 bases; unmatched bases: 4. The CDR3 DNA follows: TGTGCCAGCAGAAGGACAGGGGGCAACTACGAGCAGTACTTC. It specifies CASRRTGGNYEQYF.

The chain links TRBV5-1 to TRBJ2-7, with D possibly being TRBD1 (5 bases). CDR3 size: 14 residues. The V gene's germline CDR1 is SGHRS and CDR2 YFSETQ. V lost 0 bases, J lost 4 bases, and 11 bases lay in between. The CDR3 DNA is TGCGCCAGCAGCTTGGGGGCAGGGTGGTACGAGCAGTACTTC. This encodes CASSLGAGWYEQYF. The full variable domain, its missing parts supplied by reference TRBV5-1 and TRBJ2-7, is KAGVTQTPRYLIKTRGQQVTLSCSPISGHRSVSWYQQTPGQGLQFLFEYFSETQRNKGNFPGRFSGRQFSNSRSEMNVSTLELGDSALYLCASSLGAGWYEQYFGPGTRLTVT.

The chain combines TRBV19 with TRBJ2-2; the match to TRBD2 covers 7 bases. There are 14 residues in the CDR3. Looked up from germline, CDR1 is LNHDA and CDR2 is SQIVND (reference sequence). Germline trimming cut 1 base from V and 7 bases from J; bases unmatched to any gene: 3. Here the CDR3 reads CASSIAGGGGELFF. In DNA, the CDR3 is TGTGCCAGTAGTATAGCGGGGGGAGGCGGGGAGCTGTTTTTT.

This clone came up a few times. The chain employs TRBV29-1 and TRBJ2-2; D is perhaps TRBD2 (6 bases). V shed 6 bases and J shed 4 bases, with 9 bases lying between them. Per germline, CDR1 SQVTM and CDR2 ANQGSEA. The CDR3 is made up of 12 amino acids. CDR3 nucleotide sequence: TGCAGCGTCGGGGGACTCACCGGGGAGCTGTTTTTT. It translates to CSVGGLTGELFF.

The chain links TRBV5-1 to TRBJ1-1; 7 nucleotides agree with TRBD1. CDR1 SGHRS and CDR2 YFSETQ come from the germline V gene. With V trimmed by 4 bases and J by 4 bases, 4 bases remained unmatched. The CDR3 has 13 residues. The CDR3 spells CASSKGQSTEAFF. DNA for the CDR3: TGCGCCAGCAGCAAGGGACAGTCCACTGAAGCTTTCTTT.

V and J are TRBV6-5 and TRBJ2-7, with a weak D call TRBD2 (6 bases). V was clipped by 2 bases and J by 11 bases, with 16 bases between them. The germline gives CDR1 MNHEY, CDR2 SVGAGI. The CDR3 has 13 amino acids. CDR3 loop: CASSYVAGTPEYF. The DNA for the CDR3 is TGTGCCAGCAGTTACGTGGCGGGGACTCCGGAGTACTTC.

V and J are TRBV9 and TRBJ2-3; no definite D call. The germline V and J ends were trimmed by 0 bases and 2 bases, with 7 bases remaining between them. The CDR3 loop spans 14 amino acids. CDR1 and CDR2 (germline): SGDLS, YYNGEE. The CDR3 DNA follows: TGTGCCAGCAGCGTAGCTACCACCACAGATACGCAGTATTTT. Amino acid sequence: CASSVATTTDTQYF.

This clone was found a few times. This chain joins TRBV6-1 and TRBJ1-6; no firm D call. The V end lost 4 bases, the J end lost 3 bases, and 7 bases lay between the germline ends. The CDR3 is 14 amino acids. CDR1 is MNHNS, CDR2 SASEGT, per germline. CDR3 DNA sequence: TGTGCCAGCAGTGGTCGTAGCTATAATTCACCCCTCCACTTT. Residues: CASSGRSYNSPLHF.

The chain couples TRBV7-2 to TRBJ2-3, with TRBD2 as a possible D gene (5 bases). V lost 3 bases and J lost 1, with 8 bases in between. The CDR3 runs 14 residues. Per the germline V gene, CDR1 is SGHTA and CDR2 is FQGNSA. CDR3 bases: TGTGCCAGCAGCTTTCGGACTGGCACAGATACGCAGTATTTT. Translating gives CASSFRTGTDTQYF. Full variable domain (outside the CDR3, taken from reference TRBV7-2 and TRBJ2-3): GAGVSQSPSNKVTEKGKDVELRCDPISGHTALYWYRQSLGQGLEFLIYFQGNSAPDKSGLPSDRFSAERTGGSVSTLTIQRTQQEDSAVYLCASSFRTGTDTQYFGPGTRLTVL.

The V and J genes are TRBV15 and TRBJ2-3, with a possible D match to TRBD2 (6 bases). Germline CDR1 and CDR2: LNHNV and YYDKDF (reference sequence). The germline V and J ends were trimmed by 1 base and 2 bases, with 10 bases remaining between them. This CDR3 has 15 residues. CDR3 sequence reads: CATSRGRADTDTQYF. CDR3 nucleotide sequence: TGTGCCACCAGCAGAGGGAGGGCCGACACAGATACGCAGTATTTT.

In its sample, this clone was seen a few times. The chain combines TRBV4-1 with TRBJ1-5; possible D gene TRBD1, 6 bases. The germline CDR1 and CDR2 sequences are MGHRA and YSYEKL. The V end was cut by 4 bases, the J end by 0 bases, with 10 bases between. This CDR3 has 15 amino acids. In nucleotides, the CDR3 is TGCGCCAGCAGCCGCCGGGACACTAGCAATCAGCCCCAGCATTTT. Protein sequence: CASSRRDTSNQPQHF.

Here the CDR3 reads CASSLGGEAFF. The DNA of the CDR3 is TGTGCCAGCAGTTTGGGAGGGGAAGCTTTCTTT. The chain is built from TRBV27 and TRBJ1-1, with no clear D. CDR3 length: 11 amino acids. Trimming stripped 3 bases from V and 8 bases from J, with 7 bases between. Germline values: CDR1 MNHEY, CDR2 SMNVEV (reference sequence).

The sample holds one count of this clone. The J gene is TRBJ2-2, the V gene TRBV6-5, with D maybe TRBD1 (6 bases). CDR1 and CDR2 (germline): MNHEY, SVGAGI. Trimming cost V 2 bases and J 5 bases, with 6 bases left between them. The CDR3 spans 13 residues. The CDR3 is CASSYRGTGELFF. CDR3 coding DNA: TGTGCCAGCAGTTACAGGGGGACCGGGGAGCTGTTTTTT.

CDR3 region: CSARGTPGELFF. The CDR3 bases are TGCAGCGCCCGGGGGACTCCCGGGGAGCTGTTTTTT. The V gene is TRBV29-1, the J gene TRBJ2-2; D possibly corresponds to TRBD2 (6 bases). The CDR3 is 12 amino acids. The germline V and J ends were trimmed by 7 bases and 6 bases, with 12 bases remaining between them. Germline assignment: CDR1 SQVTM and CDR2 ANQGSEA.

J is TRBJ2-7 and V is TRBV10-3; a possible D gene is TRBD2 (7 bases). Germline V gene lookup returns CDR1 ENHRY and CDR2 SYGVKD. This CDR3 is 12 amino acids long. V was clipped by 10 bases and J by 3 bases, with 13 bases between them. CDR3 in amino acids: CATRGGGYEQYF. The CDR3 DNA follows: TGTGCCACCAGGGGCGGGGGCTACGAGCAGTACTTC.

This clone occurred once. CDR3 DNA: TGTGCCAGCAGTTACTCTACTTCCTACGACAGGGGCGCCTACTCTGGGGCCAACGTCCTGACTTTC. It yields the protein CASSYSTSYDRGAYSGANVLTF. The V gene is TRBV6-7, the J gene TRBJ2-6, with 8 bases that match TRBD1. TRBV6-7 is assigned to the ORF class and has an uncertain function. The CDR3 consists of 22 residues. Trimming removed 0 bases from V and 0 bases from J; junction bases left unmatched: 16.